This TCR beta chain was captured by sequencing in a study of CD8 T cells in ankylosing spondylitis. Quantitative 5'-RACE with molecular barcodes was used to make the TCR beta libraries. TCRdb reprocessed the 5' RACE reads via MiXCR and lists one record per CDR3 protein. The sample has 150,000 to 200,000 distinct CDR3 sequences; roughly 31% are singletons. Trimming pared 0 bases from V and 0 bases from J, leaving 9 bases between. The CDR3 totals 15 residues. The germline V gene encodes CDR1 SEHNR and CDR2 FQNEAQ (reference sequence). General study points: CD8+ by phenotype, disease-linked clones were relatively rare in peripheral blood. Reportedly, significant enrichment of disease-linked clones occurred in matched ankylosing spondylitis synovial fluid.

This clonotype was found a few times. The antigen is unknown. This chain connects TRBV7-9 to TRBJ2-7, with D tentatively TRBD2 (6 bases). The material sequenced was synovial fluid, either unsorted or a sorted T cell fraction (not recorded which). The TCR originated in a male donor with ankylosing spondylitis. CDR3: CASSLAPSVSYEQYF. The CDR3, as DNA: TGTGCCAGCAGCTTAGCGCCTAGCGTCTCCTACGAGCAGTACTTC.